This paragraph covers one TCR beta chain sequence. PCR employed 60 Vbeta and 13 Jbeta primers. Repertoires were generated with immunoSEQ multiplex PCR, while TCRdb's copy carries only in-frame clones and drops some. Altogether roughly 100,000 clones are present, 60% to 85% being singletons, with the ten largest covering approximately 5.1%. Donors consisted of healthy bone marrow donors. V was pared by 3 bases and J by 4 bases, with 21 bases between. Germline-derived CDR1 and CDR2 are KGHSH and LQKENI. The CDR3 is made up of 17 amino acids. The data are from a study of cytomegalovirus exposure and HLA in healthy donors.

The chain carries TRBV18 and TRBJ2-5, with a tentative D call TRBD2 (5 bases). This TCR was sampled from a male donor in good health and CMV-seronegative. The sample consisted of PBMCs. Here the CDR3 reads CASSPLSPGPGGETQYF. The CDR3 DNA reads as TGTGCCAGCTCACCCCTTTCTCCGGGCCCCGGAGGAGAGACCCAGTACTTC.